This T cell receptor (beta chain) comes out of a study of T cell repertoires in cytomegalovirus infection. Regarding this clonotype: Its antigen is unidentified.

CDR3 length: 16 amino acids. Germline V CDR1 and CDR2: SGHAT, FQNNGV. Trimming took 5 bases from V and 5 from J, leaving 18 bases between them. Overall study findings and caveats: CMV-specific TCR beta clonotypes restricted by HLA-C were the ones dominating the ex vivo response. Public TCR beta family frequency separated CMV-and-HLA carriers, including in an independent cohort.

One entry per CDR3 protein, called by TCRdb with MiXCR from the reads. The profile shows some 450,000 distinct CDR3 sequences, 25% to 40% of them singletons. This clonotype was sampled from a human donor in good health (CMV status not recorded). Some clones in this sample may be carry-over from other donors' samples. The chain couples TRBV11-2 to TRBJ2-2, with D possibly being TRBD1 or TRBD2 (5 bases each). Source material: PBMCs. In nucleotides, the CDR3 is TGTGCCAGCAGCCCATGGGTTCTGGGACGGACCGGGGAGCTGTTTTTT. Its translation: CASSPWVLGRTGELFF.